Listed here are 10 T cell receptor beta chains from one sample, sequenced in a study of blood T cell repertoires in COVID-19. Using immunoSEQ multiplex PCR, the repertoire was profiled, and TCRdb retains in-frame clones only, with some absent. The data show under 250,000 clones, with 75% to 85% seen just once and 9.7% held by the top ten. Sequencing was carried out using peripheral blood. The receptors here all came from a man aged 45 to 65 with active or convalescent COVID-19.

The CDR3 region is CASSIQGSVNTEAFF. DNA of the CDR3: TGTGCCAGTAGTATCCAGGGGAGCGTTAACACTGAAGCTTTCTTT. The chain joins TRBV19 to TRBJ1-1; D is possibly TRBD1 (6 bases). Germline V gene sequence: CDR1 LNHDA, CDR2 SQIVND (reference sequence). The CDR3 extends over 15 amino acids. V was trimmed by 3 bases and J by 2 bases, leaving 13 bases between them.

A few counts support this clone. J is TRBJ2-7 and V is TRBV5-1, with D possibly TRBD2 on 5 matching bases. This CDR3 comprises 14 residues. V was shortened by 3 bases and J by 6 bases, with 16 bases between the two germline ends. Germline loops: CDR1 SGHRS, CDR2 YFSETQ. CDR3 in amino acids: CASSSGFPRGEQYF. CDR3 bases: TGCGCCAGCAGCTCGGGATTCCCCCGGGGCGAGCAGTACTTC.

The chain uses TRBV5-4 and TRBJ2-1; 7 positions match TRBD2. With V trimmed by 1 base and J by 8 bases, 15 bases remained unmatched. CDR1 and CDR2 (germline): SGHNT, YYREEE (reference sequence). The CDR3 sequence is 17 residues long. Written as DNA, the CDR3 is TGTGCCAGCAGCTTGTTTTTTAGCGGGCCCCTGGGGGATGAGCAGTTCTTC. Translating it yields CASSLFFSGPLGDEQFF.

The rearrangement joins TRBV11-2 to TRBJ2-1; 13 nucleotides line up with TRBD2. The CDR3 length is 18 residues. V lost 1 base to trimming and J lost 4 bases; unmatched junction nucleotides: 7. CDR1 and CDR2 (germline): SGHAT, FQNNGV. CDR3 coding DNA: TGTGCCAGCAGCTTAGGGGCAACTAGCGGGAGGGAATACAATGAGCAGTTCTTC. It codes for CASSLGATSGREYNEQFF.

The genes are TRBV28 and TRBJ1-5; the match to TRBD1 covers 8 bases. The germline CDR1 and CDR2 sequences are MDHEN and SYDVKM. The CDR3 extends over 15 amino acids. After removal of 6 bases from V and 1 base from J, the junction contained 5 bases not matched to a gene. DNA of the CDR3: TGTGCCAGCAGCAACAGGGGGTTGAGCAATCAGCCCCAGCATTTT. Encoded protein: CASSNRGLSNQPQHF.

This clone was counted only a few times. CDR3 in amino acids: CASSGRKGSRTDTQYF. The CDR3 region has the DNA TGTGCCAGCAGCGGGAGAAAGGGGTCTCGCACAGATACGCAGTATTTT. The chain has TRBV9 and TRBJ2-3; D possibly corresponds to TRBD1 (5 bases). Looked up from germline, CDR1 is SGDLS and CDR2 is YYNGEE. The CDR3 is made up of 16 amino acids. Trimming took 3 bases from V and 1 from J, leaving 15 bases between them.

The V call is TRBV4-1, the J call TRBJ1-5; D perhaps matches TRBD1 (6 bases). The V gene lost 4 bases and the J gene lost 7 bases, with 17 bases spanning the gap. The germline V gene encodes CDR1 MGHRA and CDR2 YSYEKL. The CDR3 runs to 15 residues. The CDR3 region is CASSPGAGLLQPQHF. In DNA form, the CDR3 reads TGCGCCAGCAGCCCAGGGGCGGGACTACTACAGCCCCAGCATTTT.

This chain joins TRBV10-3 and TRBJ2-1; D unclear. The CDR3 extends over 15 amino acids. Looked up from germline, CDR1 is ENHRY and CDR2 is SYGVKD. V dropped 0 bases and J dropped 0 bases, with 6 bases sitting between them. CDR3 in DNA: TGTGCCATCAGTGAGTCGGGCAGCTCCTACAATGAGCAGTTCTTC. Translating it yields CAISESGSSYNEQFF.

The rearrangement joins TRBV28 to TRBJ1-1; a possible D gene is TRBD1 (5 bases). The CDR3 runs to 13 residues. Germline CDR1 and CDR2: MDHEN and SYDVKM. With 6 bases removed from V and 3 bases from J, the gap between germline ends came to 11 bases. The CDR3 coding sequence is TGTGCCAGCAGCCTTTCAGGGTACACTGAAGCTTTCTTT. This translates into CASSLSGYTEAFF.

The chain recombines TRBV6-2 or TRBV6-3 with TRBJ2-4, with 8 bases fitting TRBD1. Germline lookup yields CDR1 MNHEY and CDR2 SVGEGT. The J segment lost 6 bases and the V segment lost 2 bases, leaving 6 bases of the junction unmatched. The CDR3 is 15 residues long. Here the CDR3 reads CASSYRRTGINIQYF. The DNA for the CDR3 is TGTGCCAGCAGTTACCGGCGGACAGGGATAAACATTCAGTACTTC.